The 8 T cell receptor beta chains below all came from one sample that was sequenced in a study of T cells after yellow fever vaccination. MiXCR, run by TCRdb on the 5' RACE reads, gives a single entry per CDR3 protein. The sample includes some 420,000 distinct CDR3 sequences, 18% of them seen just once. The source material was PBMCs, sampled before the yellow fever booster vaccination. The receptors come from a man between 18 and 29 years old who received the YFV17D yellow fever vaccine.

The rearrangement uses TRBV11-2 and TRBJ2-5, with TRBD2 matching 7 bases. The CDR3 has 14 amino acids. V lost 0 bases to trimming and J lost 4 bases; unmatched junction nucleotides: 2. The germline gives CDR1 SGHAT, CDR2 FQNNGV. The CDR3 reads CASSLESSGETQYF. Written as DNA, the CDR3 is TGTGCCAGCAGCTTAGAGTCTAGCGGAGAGACCCAGTACTTC.

V usage is TRBV7-2 and J usage is TRBJ2-3, with D perhaps TRBD2 (5 bases). V lost 5 bases and J 0 bases, leaving 12 bases between the germline ends. The CDR3 loop spans 15 amino acids. Germline V lookup: CDR1 SGHTA, CDR2 FQGNSA. The CDR3 sequence is CASSQAALSTDTQYF. The CDR3 nucleotides are TGTGCCAGCAGCCAAGCGGCGCTTAGCACAGATACGCAGTATTTT.

This chain connects TRBV20-1 to TRBJ1-6; 10 bases align to TRBD1. The length of the CDR3 is 15 residues. Germline trimming cut 0 bases from V and 8 bases from J; bases unmatched to any gene: 4. CDR1 and CDR2 (germline): DFQATT, SNEGSKA (reference sequence). CDR3 loop: CSARDQGTGDSPLHF. CDR3 nucleotide sequence: TGCAGTGCTAGAGATCAGGGGACAGGGGATTCACCCCTCCACTTT.

This chain uses TRBV7-3 with TRBJ2-1; 12 nucleotides align to TRBD1. Germline V CDR1 and CDR2: SGHTA, FQGTGA. CDR3 size: 15 residues. V shed 6 bases and J 9 bases; nucleotides not matched to a gene: 9. CDR3 sequence: CASRKGQGAGGEQFF. The CDR3 bases are TGTGCCAGCAGGAAGGGACAGGGGGCGGGCGGTGAGCAGTTCTTC.

This clonotype was detected only once. This chain's CDR3 is CSARDIRGRNEKLFF. CDR3 nucleotide sequence: TGCAGTGCTAGAGATATCAGGGGCCGGAATGAAAAACTGTTTTTT. The rearrangement links TRBV20-1 to TRBJ1-4, with D maybe TRBD1 (6 bases). The germline V and J ends were trimmed by 0 bases and 5 bases, with 13 bases remaining between them. The CDR3 has 15 residues. Germline-derived CDR1 and CDR2 are DFQATT and SNEGSKA (reference sequence).

The rearrangement links TRBV6-5 to TRBJ2-7; 8 bases are a match to TRBD1. The CDR3 is 12 residues long. The germline gives CDR1 MNHEY, CDR2 SVGAGI. The junction had 5 bases not matched to a gene; V was cut back by 8 bases and J by 5 bases. The CDR3 DNA reads TGTGCCAGCCGGACAGGGAGGAACGAGCAGTACTTC. Its translation is CASRTGRNEQYF.

This clonotype occurred many times. V usage is TRBV10-3 and J usage is TRBJ2-1, with 9 bases that match TRBD2. The ends lost 8 bases at V and 6 bases at J; junction bases unmatched: 17. Germline CDR1 reads ENHRY; CDR2 reads SYGVKD. The CDR3 is made up of 17 amino acids. CDR3 amino acids: CAISPQGRGGPSNEQFF. In DNA form, the CDR3 reads TGTGCCATCTCCCCCCAGGGGCGGGGGGGCCCGAGCAATGAGCAGTTCTTC.

This clonotype has only a few counts. The chain joins TRBV7-9 to TRBJ1-1; D not resolved. This CDR3 is built from 12 residues. Germline V gene sequence: CDR1 SEHNR, CDR2 FQNEAQ (reference sequence). The V end was cut by 5 bases, the J end by 6 bases, with 10 bases between. The DNA of the CDR3 is TGTGCCAGCAGCACCGAAAATTCTGAAGCTTTCTTT. Protein product: CASSTENSEAFF.